This TCR beta chain was captured by sequencing in a study of radiation and T cells in renal cell carcinoma. In regard to this clone: The antigen remains unidentified.

The time point was: baseline pretreatment blood. Treatment here: 15 Gy SBRT to primary tumor, nephrectomy 4 weeks later. Serial blood draws occurred at baseline and 2 and 4 weeks post-SBRT. This renal cell carcinoma was of the clear cell type. V was pared by 2 bases and J by 5 bases, with 12 bases between. Looked up from germline, CDR1 is SGHTA and CDR2 is FQGTGA. The CDR3 covers 14 residues. Using immunoSEQ multiplex PCR, the repertoire was profiled, and TCRdb retains in-frame clones only, with some absent. Among 95,000 to 150,000 clones listed, 80% to 85% were seen once. The study's findings and limits: From baseline, blood top tumor clonotypes peaked at 2 weeks post-radiation. Pretreatment tumor biopsies were lacking, so baseline clonotypes are unknown.

Material: blood, obtained from a patient whose treatment included radiotherapy and nephrectomy. J is TRBJ1-2 and V is TRBV7-3; D is unresolved. The TCR comes from a woman in her fifties or sixties with renal cell carcinoma. Written as DNA, the CDR3 is TGTGCCAGCAGCTTAGGGGTAGGGAATTATGGCTACACCTTC. This sequence encodes CASSLGVGNYGYTF. The full variable domain, completed using reference TRBV7-3 and TRBJ1-2, is GAGVSQTPSNKVTEKGKYVELRCDPISGHTALYWYRQSLGQGPEFLIYFQGTGAADDSGLPNDRFFAVRPEGSVSTLKIQRTERGDSAVYLCASSLGVGNYGYTFGSGTRLTVV.